This T cell receptor beta chain originates from a study of beta chain features in type 1 diabetes. On this clone: Its antigen is unknown.

General study findings and limits: Shortening that was moderate but significant affected the TCRB CDR3s of Type 1 diabetes patients in all four CD4+ subsets.

Blood was collected once per donor into heparin, averaging about 100 mL. Cell sorting via CD45RO/CCR7/CD25/CD127/CD95/CD27 was performed to obtain CD4+ naive, central memory, regulatory and stem cell-like memory cells. With 8 bases clipped from V and 3 bases from J, the junction kept 0 bases outside the gene matches. The germline V gene has CDR1 DFQATT and CDR2 SNEGSKA (reference sequence). This CDR3 has 11 residues. The investigators reverse transcribed all of the isolated RNA, so they sequenced expressed TCRB transcripts. Data came from immunoSEQ multiplex PCR; TCRdb stores just in-frame clones and leaves some out. The repertoire consists of about 700,000 clones, with under 15% occurring once and the leading ten covering around 0.022%.

V usage is TRBV20-1 and J usage is TRBJ2-2, with 7 bases lining up with TRBD1. Sequencing used naive CD4+ T cells from blood. This TCR derives from a young man with type 1 diabetes. CDR3 DNA: TGCAGTACAGGGGACACCGGGGAGCTGTTTTTT. Translation: CSTGDTGELFF.